This T cell receptor (beta chain) emerged from a study of cytomegalovirus exposure and HLA in healthy donors. Notes on the study in general: In an earlier analysis, in under 700 donors, most V segments appeared productive either ~87% or ~30% of the time. It was reportedly the case that the classifier diagnosed cytomegalovirus status with high specificity and sensitivity. The likely origin of a cluster of highly shared sequence variants was a sequencing artifact. At a 0.05 false discovery rate, a later analysis found about 17,000 TCR beta sequences to be associated with HLA alleles.

Trimming removed 6 bases from V and 11 bases from J, with 14 bases in between. Per the germline V gene, CDR1 is SGHTA and CDR2 is FQGTGA. The CDR3 loop spans 12 amino acids. With respect to this clone: Its antigen remains unidentified.

The primer mix had 60 Vbeta and 13 Jbeta primers. The assay was immunoSEQ multiplex PCR, and TCRdb's table has in-frame clones only and misses some. The table has approximately 30,000 clones, less than 55% seen once; the top ten hold 2%. The sequence was collected from a woman aged 45-60 years in good health and CMV-seronegative. Sequenced input: PBMCs. The V gene is TRBV7-3, the J gene TRBJ2-1; TRBD1 is a possible D gene (6 bases). The CDR3 loop reads CASSGAGTKQFF. The DNA of the CDR3 is TGTGCCAGCAGTGGCGCCGGGACAAAGCAGTTCTTC.